The text below deals with one T cell receptor (beta chain). The record originates from a study of quantifying T cell responses using KT2 cells. Study in general: RNA was reverse transcribed with TCR alpha and beta constant-region primers. The second PCR ran as a qPCR until a predetermined fluorescence threshold was reached.

Germline values: CDR1 SNHLY, CDR2 FYNNEI. V lost 5 bases and J lost 2, with 12 bases in between. The length of the CDR3 is 15 residues. Unfractionated PBMC were spiked with known numbers of KT2 clone cells. Different KT2-to-PBMC ratios were created with a constant PBMC count. An oligo carrying a UMI was ligated to the cDNA 3' end. An equimolar mix of RC1.1 and RC1.2 primed the beta chain across TRBC1 and TRBC2. TCRdb passed the UMI-ligation and nested PCR reads through MiXCR, listing each CDR3 protein once. The repertoire has around 50,000 distinct CDR3 sequences, roughly 12% of them found once; the top ten carry roughly a tenth.

The source material was PBMCs spiked with cells of the T cell clone KT2. This chain connects TRBV2 to TRBJ2-2; D ambiguous. This receptor was obtained from a human donor. CDR3 in DNA: TGTGCCAGCAGTCTAGACCGGGTCAACACCGGGGAGCTGTTTTTT. Protein sequence: CASSLDRVNTGELFF.